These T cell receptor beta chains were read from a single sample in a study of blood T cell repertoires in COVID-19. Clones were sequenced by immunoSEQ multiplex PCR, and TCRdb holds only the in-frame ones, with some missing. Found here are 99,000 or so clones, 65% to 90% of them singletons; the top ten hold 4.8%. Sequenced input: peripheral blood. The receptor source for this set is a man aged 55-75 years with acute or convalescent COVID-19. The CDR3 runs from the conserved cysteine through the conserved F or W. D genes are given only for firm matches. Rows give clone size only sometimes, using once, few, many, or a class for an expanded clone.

CDR3 DNA: TGCGCCAGCAGCCAAGTTTCTACCGGGGAGCTGTTTTTT
CDR3 protein: CASSQVSTGELFF
V gene: TRBV4-1
J gene: TRBJ2-2
clone size: -
D gene: -

CDR3 DNA: TGTGCTAGTGGTCCGACCGAGGGCAGGTCCACAGATACGCAGTATTTT
CDR3 protein: CASGPTEGRSTDTQYF
V gene: TRBV12-5
J gene: TRBJ2-3
clone size: -
D gene: -

CDR3 DNA: TGTGCCAGCAGCTTAGACTATCGGCCCTACAATGAGCAGTTCTTC
CDR3 protein: CASSLDYRPYNEQFF
V gene: TRBV7-2
J gene: TRBJ2-1
clone size: -
D gene: -

CDR3 DNA: TGTGCCAGCAGTCCTCGGGTCAATCAGCCCCAGCATTTT
CDR3 protein: CASSPRVNQPQHF
V gene: TRBV7-2
J gene: TRBJ1-5
clone size: -
D gene: -

CDR3 DNA: TGTGCCAGCAGTTTGCAGGGGGCAGGGGTTAACAATGAGCAGTTCTTC
CDR3 protein: CASSLQGAGVNNEQFF
V gene: TRBV28
J gene: TRBJ2-1
clone size: -
D gene: TRBD1

CDR3 DNA: TGTGCCATCAGTGAACAGGGGCAGTATGGCTACACCTTC
CDR3 protein: CAISEQGQYGYTF
V gene: TRBV10-3
J gene: TRBJ1-2
clone size: once
D gene: TRBD1

CDR3 DNA: TGTGCCAGCAGTGAAGTAGCGGGGGCCAGCTCCTACGAGCAGTACTTC
CDR3 protein: CASSEVAGASSYEQYF
V gene: TRBV6-1
J gene: TRBJ2-7
clone size: -
D gene: TRBD2

CDR3 DNA: TGTGCCAGCAGCTTTAGTACTGGGGGGGCCTTGGGAACTGAAGCTTTCTTT
CDR3 protein: CASSFSTGGALGTEAFF
V gene: TRBV5-5
J gene: TRBJ1-1
clone size: -
D gene: -

CDR3 DNA: TGTGCCAGCAGTCTGGGACAGCCAAATCAGCCCCAGCATTTT
CDR3 protein: CASSLGQPNQPQHF
V gene: TRBV28
J gene: TRBJ1-5
clone size: -
D gene: TRBD1

CDR3 DNA: TGTGCCAGCAGCTCATTACAGGGTGGGCAAGAGACCCAGTACTTC
CDR3 protein: CASSSLQGGQETQYF
V gene: TRBV11-3
J gene: TRBJ2-5
clone size: -
D gene: -

CDR3 DNA: TGTGCCAGCAGCTTAGGCGGGGCTGATACGCAGTATTTT
CDR3 protein: CASSLGGADTQYF
V gene: TRBV11-3
J gene: TRBJ2-3
clone size: -
D gene: -

CDR3 DNA: TGTGCCAGCAGTGACGGGCGGGGCCTCACAGATACGCAGTATTTT
CDR3 protein: CASSDGRGLTDTQYF
V gene: TRBV2
J gene: TRBJ2-3
clone size: few
D gene: -

CDR3 DNA: TGTGCCAGCAGTGAAAACCCCCCAGGGTCGAATCAGCCCCAGCATTTT
CDR3 protein: CASSENPPGSNQPQHF
V gene: TRBV25-1
J gene: TRBJ1-5
clone size: -
D gene: -

CDR3 DNA: TGTGCCAGCAGTTTAAGGCGGCAGGGGACAGGGGTCGGTTCACCCCTCCACTTT
CDR3 protein: CASSLRRQGTGVGSPLHF
V gene: TRBV27
J gene: TRBJ1-6
clone size: -
D gene: TRBD1

CDR3 DNA: TGTGCCAGCAACCTCAGACAGGGGGCTGTCCAAGAGACCCAGTACTTC
CDR3 protein: CASNLRQGAVQETQYF
V gene: TRBV7-2
J gene: TRBJ2-5
clone size: -
D gene: TRBD1

CDR3 DNA: TGTGCCAGCAGCTTAATTTTAGGAGCATCTGAGCAGTTCTTC
CDR3 protein: CASSLILGASEQFF
V gene: TRBV11-1
J gene: TRBJ2-1
clone size: -
D gene: -

CDR3 DNA: TGTGCCAGCAGCTTGGTGGGCGGGAGTACCTACAATGAGCAGTTCTTC
CDR3 protein: CASSLVGGSTYNEQFF
V gene: TRBV5-4
J gene: TRBJ2-1
clone size: -
D gene: TRBD2